The 26 T cell receptor beta chains in this list originate from one sample, sequenced in a study of cytomegalovirus exposure and HLA in healthy donors (dated by TCRdb to 2016 to 2017). Receptor amplification or capture employed the immunoSEQ multiplex PCR assay. A mixture of 60 forward primers for TCR Vbeta segments and 13 reverse primers for TCR Jbeta segments was used in the multiplex PCR. The immuneACCESS repertoire file appears here via TCRdb, limited to in-frame rearrangements. These files lack a portion of the clones; in checked studies, under half of the deficit traces to unresolved V genes, and the cause of the others is not known. The sample table lists about 90,000 clones, about 67% of them with a count of one. Clones ranked in the top ten supply 2.1% of the sample. The specimen was PBMCs. Receptor source: a man aged 30 to 39 in good health and CMV-seronegative.

This clone was seen a handful of times. The gene calls are TRBV19 and TRBJ1-3; 9 bases map to TRBD1. The germline CDR1 and CDR2 sequences are LNHDA and SQIVND (reference sequence). The CDR3 has 16 residues. J gave up 4 bases and V 6 bases, and 10 bases lay outside the gene matches. The CDR3: CASRMEHGTGGNTIYF. The CDR3 bases are TGTGCCAGTAGGATGGAACACGGGACAGGGGGAAACACCATATATTTT.

The chain's CDR3 is CASAPWLTKHNEQFF. Here the CDR3 DNA reads TGCGCCAGTGCCCCTTGGCTCACGAAACACAATGAGCAGTTCTTC. The gene calls are TRBV10-2 and TRBJ2-1; D not certain. This CDR3 is 15 amino acids long. Germline values: CDR1 WSHSY, CDR2 SAAADI. V shed 9 bases and J shed 5 bases, with 20 bases lying between them.

The chain combines TRBV18 with TRBJ1-1; maybe TRBD1 (6 bases). Trimming left V 3 bases short and J 0 bases short, with 8 bases between. CDR1 and CDR2 from the germline V gene are KGHSH and LQKENI. The CDR3 is 14 amino acids. The CDR3, as DNA: TGTGCCAGCTCACCGGACAGACTGAACACTGAAGCTTTCTTT. Its protein product is CASSPDRLNTEAFF.

This chain connects TRBV15 to TRBJ2-7; the D gene is possibly TRBD1 (5 bases). Germline-derived CDR1 and CDR2 are LNHNV and YYDKDF (reference sequence). This CDR3 has 13 residues. V lost 5 bases and J lost 4, with 12 bases in between. CDR3: CATSPTDRYEQYF. The CDR3, as DNA: TGTGCCACCAGCCCGACTGACAGATACGAGCAGTACTTC.

The sample holds a few counts of this clone. The chain has TRBV19 and TRBJ1-1; no clear D gene. CDR1 LNHDA and CDR2 SQIVND come from the germline V gene (reference sequence). This CDR3 spans 17 amino acids. The ends were cut back, 0 bases at V and 4 bases at J, with 18 bases in the middle. The CDR3: CASSIDHGREAITEAFF. The CDR3 DNA reads as TGTGCCAGTAGTATAGATCATGGGAGAGAAGCGATCACTGAAGCTTTCTTT.

This clone was seen a handful of times. This chain connects TRBV6-5 to TRBJ1-5; the match to TRBD1 covers 9 bases. V trimming: 6 bases; J trimming: 6 bases; junction bases outside the gene matches: 6. The CDR3 contains 14 residues. CDR1 MNHEY and CDR2 SVGAGI come from the germline V gene. CDR3 nucleotide sequence: TGTGCCAGCAGGGGGACAGGGTTCGGTCAGCCCCAGCATTTT. Amino acid sequence: CASRGTGFGQPQHF.

V is TRBV12-5 and J is TRBJ2-2; D might be TRBD1 (6 bases). The CDR3 has 15 residues. Trimming removed 5 bases at V and 5 bases at J, with 15 bases between. CDR1 is LGHNT and CDR2 is FRNRAP in the germline V gene. For the CDR3, the DNA is TGTGCTAGTGGTCTATCCCCCCAGGGGACCGGGGAGCTGTTTTTT. This translates into CASGLSPQGTGELFF. The whole variable domain, remainder taken from reference TRBV12-5 and TRBJ2-2, is DARVTQTPRHKVTEMGQEVTMRCQPILGHNTVFWYRQTMMQGLELLAYFRNRAPLDDSGMPKDRFSAEMPDATLATLKIQPSEPRDSAVYFCASGLSPQGTGELFFGEGSRLTVL.

The rearrangement uses TRBV29-1 and TRBJ2-5; 12 bases line up with TRBD1. Germline trimming cut 1 base from V and 4 bases from J; bases unmatched to any gene: 4. This CDR3 is built from 15 residues. The V gene's germline CDR1 is SQVTM and CDR2 ANQGSEA. DNA of the CDR3: TGCAGCGTTGAAGGCAGGGACAGGGGGCGAGAGACCCAGTACTTC. Its protein is CSVEGRDRGRETQYF.

The chain employs TRBV29-1 and TRBJ2-6; 7 nucleotides align to TRBD1. This CDR3 has 15 residues. With 7 bases clipped from V and 0 bases from J, the junction kept 6 bases outside the gene matches. Germline values: CDR1 SQVTM, CDR2 ANQGSEA. CDR3 region: CSARTGSSGANVLTF. CDR3 DNA: TGCAGCGCTAGGACAGGTAGCTCTGGGGCCAACGTCCTGACTTTC.

This clone was detected only once. The chain carries TRBV4-2 and TRBJ1-6; D is possibly TRBD1 (5 bases). V lost 0 bases and J lost 2, with 11 bases in between. Germline CDR1 LGHNA, CDR2 YNFKEQ. CDR3 length: 17 amino acids. The CDR3 loop reads CASSQEAGLTYNSPLHF. The CDR3 bases are TGTGCCAGCAGCCAAGAGGCAGGGTTGACCTATAATTCACCCCTCCACTTT.

The CDR3, as DNA: TGCGCCAGCAGCCAGTACAGGGGGCGAGATGGCTACACCTTC. Translating it yields CASSQYRGRDGYTF. The chain is built from TRBV4-1 and TRBJ1-2, with TRBD1 identical over 9 bases. Trimming at V came to 3 bases and at J to 6 bases, leaving 5 bases not matched to a gene. This CDR3 region has 14 residues. Germline CDR1 reads MGHRA; CDR2 reads YSYEKL.

V is TRBV27 and J is TRBJ1-2; 7 bases are a match to TRBD1. Germline V gives CDR1 MNHEY, CDR2 SMNVEV (reference sequence). The trim removed 7 bases at V and 5 bases at J, leaving 7 bases unmatched. The length of the CDR3 is 13 residues. Here the CDR3 reads CASTHTGEYGYTF. The CDR3 DNA reads as TGTGCCAGCACCCATACAGGGGAGTATGGCTACACCTTC.

V usage is TRBV7-9 and J usage is TRBJ2-7; D gene uncertain. Germline V gene lookup returns CDR1 SEHNR and CDR2 FQNEAQ (reference sequence). CDR3 length: 14 residues. Trimming removed 2 bases at V and 2 bases at J, with 10 bases between. CDR3 nucleotide sequence: TGTGCCAGCAGCTTAATCGCAGTTGCCTACGAGCAGTACTTC. This sequence encodes CASSLIAVAYEQYF.

The J gene is TRBJ2-1, the V gene TRBV4-1; TRBD1 matches at 7 bases. Trimming took 5 bases from V and 4 from J; bases not matched to a gene: 11. Germline V gene sequence: CDR1 MGHRA, CDR2 YSYEKL. The CDR3 covers 16 residues. Written as DNA, the CDR3 is TGCGCCAGCAGCAGACGAGGGGGACAGCTTTACAATGAGCAGTTCTTC. This gives the protein CASSRRGGQLYNEQFF.

V usage is TRBV10-3 and J usage is TRBJ2-1, with 7 bases identical to TRBD2. With V trimmed by 8 bases and J by 8 bases, 3 bases remained unmatched. The germline V gene encodes CDR1 ENHRY and CDR2 SYGVKD. The CDR3 is 11 residues long. CDR3 loop: CAISAGHEQFF. The CDR3 DNA sequence: TGTGCCATCTCAGCGGGACATGAGCAGTTCTTC.

The CDR3 DNA sequence: TGCGCCAGCAGCCAAGATCTAGCGGGCTACAATGAGCAGTTCTTC. Translated, it gives CASSQDLAGYNEQFF. The gene calls are TRBV4-1 and TRBJ2-1; 8 bases fit TRBD2. The V and J ends lost 0 bases and 3 bases, in that order; junction bases with no gene match: 1. The CDR3 sequence is 15 residues long. CDR1 and CDR2 (germline): MGHRA, YSYEKL.

The chain is built from TRBV30 and TRBJ1-3; D possibly corresponds to TRBD1 (5 bases). The CDR3 has 13 amino acids. CDR1 is GTSNPN and CDR2 is SVGIG in the germline V gene (reference sequence). Trimming left V 5 bases short and J 0 bases short, with 8 bases between. The CDR3 coding sequence is TGTGCCTGGGGCGGGGGCTCTGGAAACACCATATATTTT. Amino acids: CAWGGGSGNTIYF.

The chain recombines TRBV30 with TRBJ2-7; D is unresolved. Per the germline V gene, CDR1 is GTSNPN and CDR2 is SVGIG (reference sequence). The CDR3 is 17 residues long. Trimming took 0 bases from V and 3 from J, leaving 21 bases between them. CDR3 in amino acids: CAWSVIPRHTDHYEQYF. For the CDR3, the DNA is TGTGCCTGGAGTGTAATCCCCAGACACACCGATCACTACGAGCAGTACTTC.

J is TRBJ2-1 and V is TRBV7-6; 11 bases match TRBD1. Germline trimming cut 3 bases from V and 6 bases from J; bases unmatched to any gene: 1. CDR3 length equals 14 residues. Germline V gene sequence: CDR1 SGHVS, CDR2 FNYEAQ. CDR3 loop: CASSLGTGGNEQFF. Written as DNA, the CDR3 is TGTGCCAGCAGCTTGGGGACAGGGGGCAATGAGCAGTTCTTC.

This rearrangement joins TRBV5-1 to TRBJ2-5; perhaps TRBD1 as D (5 bases). The CDR3 is made up of 15 amino acids. From germline, CDR1 is SGHRS and CDR2 YFSETQ. V was pared by 4 bases and J by 1 base, with 14 bases between. The CDR3 DNA sequence: TGCGCCAGCAGCCCGCGACATGGGGCCCAAGAGACCCAGTACTTC. The encoded protein is CASSPRHGAQETQYF. Together with reference TRBV5-1 and TRBJ2-5, the CDR3 gives the full variable domain: KAGVTQTPRYLIKTRGQQVTLSCSPISGHRSVSWYQQTPGQGLQFLFEYFSETQRNKGNFPGRFSGRQFSNSRSEMNVSTLELGDSALYLCASSPRHGAQETQYFGPGTRLLVL.

This clone was counted ten times or more. Other DNA sequences in this specimen translate into the identical CDR3. The V call is TRBV19, the J call TRBJ2-1; D gene unclear. V lost 1 base to trimming and J lost 4 bases, with 5 bases between them. From germline, CDR1 is LNHDA and CDR2 SQIVND (reference sequence). The CDR3 extends over 13 amino acids. The DNA for the CDR3 is TGTGCCAGTAGTATAGCTAGGTACAATGAGCAGTTCTTC. Its translation: CASSIARYNEQFF.

In its sample, this clone was seen once. V usage is TRBV18 and J usage is TRBJ1-5, with a tentative D call TRBD1 (5 bases). With 5 bases removed from V and 3 bases from J, the gap between germline ends came to 11 bases. This CDR3 region has 14 residues. CDR1 is KGHSH and CDR2 is LQKENI in the germline V gene. The CDR3 sequence is CASSEDSFNQPQHF. CDR3 nucleotides: TGTGCCAGCTCAGAAGACAGCTTCAATCAGCCCCAGCATTTT.

The V gene is TRBV25-1, the J gene TRBJ1-2; D uncertain. The V end was cut by 3 bases, the J end by 0 bases, with 11 bases between. CDR1 is MGHDK, CDR2 SYGVNS, per germline. The CDR3 spans 15 residues. CDR3 in amino acids: CASSDPGQANYGYTF. CDR3 DNA sequence: TGTGCCAGCAGTGACCCAGGTCAGGCTAACTATGGCTACACCTTC.

The CDR3 DNA sequence: TGCGCCAGCAGCCACCCCAGACAGAATGAAAAACTGTTTTTT. It encodes CASSHPRQNEKLFF. The rearrangement joins TRBV4-1 to TRBJ1-4; TRBD1 is a possible D gene (5 bases). Germline lookup yields CDR1 MGHRA and CDR2 YSYEKL. V lost 3 bases, J lost 5 bases, and 10 bases lay in between. This CDR3 contains 14 residues.

This rearrangement joins TRBV4-3 to TRBJ2-7, with D unresolved. Per germline, CDR1 LGHNA and CDR2 YSLEER. This CDR3 comprises 13 residues. V dropped 0 bases and J dropped 3 bases, with 6 bases sitting between them. CDR3 nucleotide sequence: TGCGCCAGCAGCCAAGATCACTTCTACGAGCAGTACTTC. This encodes CASSQDHFYEQYF.

J is TRBJ1-4 and V is TRBV29-1, with a weak D call TRBD1 (6 bases). The ends were cut back, 0 bases at V and 10 bases at J, with 18 bases in the middle. CDR1 is SQVTM and CDR2 is ANQGSEA in the germline V gene. CDR3 length: 15 amino acids. In DNA form, the CDR3 reads TGCAGCGTTGAAGATCGTACAGGGTCGTGGAGAAAACTGTTTTTT. As protein: CSVEDRTGSWRKLFF.